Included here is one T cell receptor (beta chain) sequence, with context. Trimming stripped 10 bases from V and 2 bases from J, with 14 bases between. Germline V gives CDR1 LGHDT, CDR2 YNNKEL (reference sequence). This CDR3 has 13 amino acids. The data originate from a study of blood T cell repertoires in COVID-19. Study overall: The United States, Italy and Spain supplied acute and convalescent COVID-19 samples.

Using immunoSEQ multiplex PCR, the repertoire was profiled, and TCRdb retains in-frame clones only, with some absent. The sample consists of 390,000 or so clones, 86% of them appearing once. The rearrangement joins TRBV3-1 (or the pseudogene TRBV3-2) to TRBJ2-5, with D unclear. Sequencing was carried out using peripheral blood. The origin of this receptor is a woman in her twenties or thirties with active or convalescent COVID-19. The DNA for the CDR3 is TGTGCCACCTCGGGTCCTTTACAAGAGACCCAGTACTTC. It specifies CATSGPLQETQYF.